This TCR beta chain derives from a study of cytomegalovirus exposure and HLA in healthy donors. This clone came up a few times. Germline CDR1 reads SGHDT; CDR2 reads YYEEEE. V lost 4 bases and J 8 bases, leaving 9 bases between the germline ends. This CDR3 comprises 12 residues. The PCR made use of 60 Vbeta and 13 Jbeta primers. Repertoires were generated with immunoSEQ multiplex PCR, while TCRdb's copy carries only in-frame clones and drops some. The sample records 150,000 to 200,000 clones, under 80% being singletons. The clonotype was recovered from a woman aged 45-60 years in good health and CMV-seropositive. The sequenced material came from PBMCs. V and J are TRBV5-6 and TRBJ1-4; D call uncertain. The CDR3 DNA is TGTGCCAGCAGCGAACCTCAGGAAAAACTGTTTTTT. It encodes CASSEPQEKLFF. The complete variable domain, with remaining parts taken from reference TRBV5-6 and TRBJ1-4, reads DAGVTQSPTHLIKTRGQQVTLRCSPKSGHDTVSWYQQALGQGPQFIFQYYEEEERQRGNFPDRFSGHQFPNYSSELNVNALLLGDSALYLCASSEPQEKLFFGSGTQLSVL.